The 17 T cell receptor beta chains below were found in one sample sequenced in a study of T cell repertoires in aging, cancer and after chemotherapy. Peripheral blood genomic DNA, not sorted cells or RNA, was the template. Rearranged V-D-J TRB sequences were amplified with a mixed TRB-A/B primer pool. TCRdb itself ran the multiplex PCR reads through MiXCR, one entry per CDR3 protein. The table lists 13,000 or so distinct CDR3 sequences, about 26% of them singletons. Source material: blood. The source of these receptors is a human donor in good health.

Only a few counts were recorded for this clonotype. This chain links TRBV5-1 with TRBJ1-6; no definite D call. CDR1 SGHRS and CDR2 YFSETQ come from the germline V gene. Trimming shortened V by 4 bases and J by 9 bases, and 8 bases separated the two germline ends. The CDR3 runs to 12 residues. The CDR3 region has the DNA TGCGCCAGCAGCGACGTAGGTTCACCCCTCCACTTT. Translating it yields CASSDVGSPLHF.

This clonotype has just a few counts. The chain employs TRBV27 and TRBJ2-7; D is possibly TRBD1 (6 bases). The CDR3 covers 19 residues. The V and J ends lost 0 bases and 3 bases respectively, with 24 bases between them. Per the germline V gene, CDR1 is MNHEY and CDR2 is SMNVEV (reference sequence). The CDR3 region has the DNA TGTGCCAGCAGTTTATCCCCAAAGGTCCAGGGGTGGGTAGGCTACGAGCAGTACTTC. It translates to CASSLSPKVQGWVGYEQYF.

The CDR3 reads CASSLSGGGETQYF. In nucleotides, the CDR3 is TGTGCCAGCAGTTTATCAGGGGGCGGAGAGACCCAGTACTTC. V is TRBV28 and J is TRBJ2-5, with 8 positions matching TRBD1. This CDR3 comprises 14 residues. The germline V gene has CDR1 MDHEN and CDR2 SYDVKM. With 1 base clipped from V and 4 bases from J, the junction kept 2 bases outside the gene matches.

Ten or more counts support this clonotype. This rearrangement joins TRBV20-1 to TRBJ1-6, with D unclear. Germline CDR1 is DFQATT and CDR2 is SNEGSKA (reference sequence). The CDR3 sequence is 15 residues long. The ends were cut back, 2 bases at V and 2 bases at J, with 10 bases in the middle. The CDR3: CSARRPEAYNSPLHF. CDR3 bases: TGCAGTGCTAGACGCCCAGAAGCCTATAATTCACCCCTCCACTTT.

This clonotype has only a few counts. The chain employs TRBV5-1 and TRBJ2-2, with D hard to call. This CDR3 is built from 15 residues. Germline V gene lookup returns CDR1 SGHRS and CDR2 YFSETQ. The V gene lost 0 bases and the J gene lost 1 base, with 7 bases spanning the gap. CDR3 DNA sequence: TGCGCCAGCAGCTTGGAAGGGCAGAACACCGGGGAGCTGTTTTTT. Amino acid sequence: CASSLEGQNTGELFF.

DNA of the CDR3: TGTGCCAGCAGTAAGATACAGTCACGGGACAGCCAGTACTTC. This sequence encodes CASSKIQSRDSQYF. The chain couples TRBV27 to TRBJ2-5; 7 nucleotides match TRBD1. The CDR3 has 14 amino acids. The germline V gene has CDR1 MNHEY and CDR2 SMNVEV (reference sequence). After removal of 5 bases from V and 10 bases from J, the junction contained 13 bases not matched to a gene.

This clonotype was recorded a few times. This chain joins TRBV6-2 or TRBV6-3 and TRBJ2-5, with a possible D match to TRBD2 (7 bases). The length of the CDR3 is 14 residues. V shed 0 bases and J shed 6 bases, with 11 bases lying between them. The V gene's germline CDR1 is MNHEY and CDR2 SVGEGT. The CDR3 reads CASSYSRGTKTQYF. In DNA, the CDR3 is TGTGCCAGCAGTTACTCGAGGGGGACTAAGACCCAGTACTTC.

This clonotype was seen more than once but under ten times. The chain has TRBV19 and TRBJ1-6; D is unresolved. The CDR3 has 15 amino acids. The germline V gene encodes CDR1 LNHDA and CDR2 SQIVND (reference sequence). V gave up 6 bases and J gave up 4 bases, with 13 bases separating them. The CDR3 protein is CASRGPDGYNSPLHF. The CDR3 bases are TGTGCCAGTAGAGGGCCGGATGGTTATAATTCACCCCTCCACTTT.

The chain joins TRBV5-4 to TRBJ1-3; unclear D gene. The V gene's germline CDR1 is SGHNT and CDR2 YYREEE (reference sequence). Trimming took off 4 bases at V and 0 bases at J, with 5 bases between the two ends. CDR3 size: 13 residues. The CDR3 sequence is CASSPPSGNTIYF. The CDR3 nucleotides are TGTGCCAGCAGCCCACCCTCTGGAAACACCATATATTTT.

The J gene is TRBJ2-1, the V gene TRBV18; 9 bases line up with TRBD1. V lost 5 bases, J lost 10 bases, and 12 bases stayed unmatched. CDR1 is KGHSH, CDR2 LQKENI, per germline. CDR3 length: 15 residues. The CDR3 spells CASSTQGASSYEQFF. The DNA for the CDR3 is TGTGCCAGCTCAACACAGGGGGCGAGCTCCTACGAGCAGTTCTTC.

Concerning this clonotype: The conserved closing phenylalanine or tryptophan is absent in this CDR3, likely reflecting a read error. The genes are TRBV6-1 and TRBJ1-6; the D is unclear. This CDR3 region has 12 residues. From germline, CDR1 is MNHNS and CDR2 SASEGT. Trimming shortened V by 5 bases and J by 10 bases, and 9 bases separated the two germline ends. Here the CDR3 reads CASSYGSSPLHL. The CDR3 DNA reads TGTGCCAGCAGTTATGGTAGCTCACCCCTCCACTTG.

In its sample, this clonotype was seen a few times. CDR3 loop: CASSLGSSGRRETQYF. As DNA, the CDR3 is TGTGCCAGCAGCTTAGGCAGCTCGGGCCGACGTGAGACCCAGTACTTC. The chain carries TRBV13 and TRBJ2-5; D uncertain. The V end lost 0 bases, the J end lost 5 bases, and 16 bases lay between the germline ends. Germline-derived CDR1 and CDR2 are PRHDT and FYEKMQ (reference sequence). The CDR3 is 16 residues long.

This clonotype turned up a few times. V is TRBV18 and J is TRBJ1-3, with D hard to call. Germline V lookup: CDR1 KGHSH, CDR2 LQKENI. Trimming took off 0 bases at V and 1 base at J, with 10 bases between the two ends. The CDR3 spans 16 residues. For the CDR3, the DNA is TGTGCCAGCTCACCACCGGGTCTAGGGTCTGGAAACACCATATATTTT. This sequence encodes CASSPPGLGSGNTIYF.

The V gene is TRBV20-1, the J gene TRBJ2-1; 7 bases map to TRBD2. The CDR3 sequence is 14 residues long. From germline, CDR1 is DFQATT and CDR2 SNEGSKA (reference sequence). Trimming cost V 3 bases and J 3 bases; bases outside gene matches: 5. CDR3 bases: TGCAGTGCTAGTGACGGGGGGTACTACAATGAGCAGTTCTTC. Translating gives CSASDGGYYNEQFF.

The gene calls are TRBV24-1 and TRBJ2-7; D is unclear. With 2 bases removed from V and 2 bases from J, the gap between germline ends came to 6 bases. CDR1 KGHDR and CDR2 SFDVKD come from the germline V gene. The CDR3 contains 13 residues. In DNA, the CDR3 is TGTGCCACCAGTGATTCCACCGCCTACGAGCAGTACTTC. Its translation: CATSDSTAYEQYF.

This clonotype was observed many times. The chain uses TRBV19 and TRBJ1-3, with D maybe TRBD1 (5 bases). CDR1 is LNHDA, CDR2 SQIVND, per germline (reference sequence). The CDR3 runs 15 residues. Trimming took 6 bases from V and 0 from J, leaving 12 bases between them. Written as DNA, the CDR3 is TGTGCCAGTAGACAACAGGCCGACTCTGGAAACACCATATATTTT. This gives the protein CASRQQADSGNTIYF. Together with reference TRBV19 and TRBJ1-3, the CDR3 gives the full variable domain: DGGITQSPKYLFRKEGQNVTLSCEQNLNHDAMYWYRQDPGQGLRLIYYSQIVNDFQKGDIAEGYSVSREKKESFPLTVTSAQKNPTAFYLCASRQQADSGNTIYFGEGSWLTVV.

This clonotype showed up just a few times. The chain joins TRBV4-3 to TRBJ1-2, with a tentative D call TRBD1 (5 bases). The germline V gene has CDR1 LGHNA and CDR2 YSLEER. Deletions cut 0 bases from V and 2 bases from J, with 10 bases between. The CDR3 is 15 residues long. CDR3 in amino acids: CASSQERWGNYGYTF. For the CDR3, the DNA is TGCGCCAGCAGCCAAGAAAGGTGGGGGAACTATGGCTACACCTTC.